This T cell receptor beta chain originates from a study of blood T cell repertoires in COVID-19. In the original workflow: Estimates of nucleated cell counts were drawn from the amplification of reference gene primers. TCRdb's table, derived via immunoSEQ multiplex PCR, lists solely in-frame clones and lacks some. For V, J and clone size, that table is used; D and trimming come from the DNA. In the table there are about half a million clones, about 88% of which are singletons. Germline V gives CDR1 SGDLS, CDR2 YYNGEE. The germline V and J ends were trimmed by 4 bases and 0 bases, with 11 bases remaining between them. This CDR3 spans 15 amino acids. Those who participated ranged in age from about 18 to 89 years and resided in about two dozen US areas. Resolution of symptoms, clearance, or two negative PCRs was present in recovered Cohort 3 donors.

Material for sequencing was PBMCs or T cells enriched from blood (not recorded which). The J gene is TRBJ1-3, the V gene TRBV9, with D perhaps matching TRBD1 (6 bases). The sequence was collected from an older woman who had recovered from COVID-19. CDR3 amino acids: CASSPSDSSGNTIYF. The CDR3 DNA follows: TGTGCCAGCAGCCCATCGGACAGCTCTGGAAACACCATATATTTT. Together with reference TRBV9 and TRBJ1-3, the CDR3 gives the full variable domain: DSGVTQTPKHLITATGQRVTLRCSPRSGDLSVYWYQQSLDQGLQFLIQYYNGEERAKGNILERFSAQQFPDLHSELNLSSLELGDSALYFCASSPSDSSGNTIYFGEGSWLTVV.